These 5 T cell receptor beta chains were sequenced from one sample in a study of blood T cell repertoires in COVID-19. Repertoires were generated with immunoSEQ multiplex PCR, while TCRdb's copy carries only in-frame clones and drops some. The table shows about 200,000 clones, with around 81% occurring only once. What was sequenced was peripheral blood. These receptors all stem from a woman in her 70s with acute or convalescent COVID-19.

The chain links TRBV12-3 or TRBV12-4 to TRBJ1-5; possibly TRBD1 for D (5 bases). Trimming took off 8 bases at V and 4 bases at J, with 12 bases between the two ends. This CDR3 is 13 amino acids long. CDR3 sequence: CASGRTSNQPQHF. The CDR3 region has the DNA TGTGCCAGCGGTCGGACATCAAATCAGCCCCAGCATTTT.

The chain links TRBV2 to TRBJ2-7; 7 bases are shared with TRBD2. Germline V CDR1 and CDR2: SNHLY, FYNNEI. Germline trimming cut 6 bases from V and 0 bases from J; bases unmatched to any gene: 5. The CDR3 spans 14 residues. CDR3 loop: CASRSSGSSYEQYF. The CDR3 region has the DNA TGTGCCAGCAGGTCTAGCGGCAGCTCCTACGAGCAGTACTTC.

The V gene is TRBV5-6, the J gene TRBJ2-7; TRBD1 might be the D (5 bases). Trimming cost V 9 bases and J 5 bases, with 30 bases left between them. The germline gives CDR1 SGHDT, CDR2 YYEEEE. The CDR3 spans 17 residues. The CDR3 nucleotides read TGTGCCACCAAGAACCTCAGGACGGACCTCGTGGGGCACGAGCAGTACTTC. This sequence encodes CATKNLRTDLVGHEQYF.

The table lists this clone with a count of one. Germline is not matched at one junction end, which may reflect a read error. The chain joins TRBV9 to TRBJ1-4; no clear D. The length of the CDR3 is 11 residues. Germline V gene data show CDR1 as SGDLS and CDR2 as YYNGEE. The CDR3 protein is CASSVGRGPTF. The CDR3 bases are TGTGCCAGCAGCGTAGGTAGAGGTCCTACCTTT.

This clone was observed a handful of times. The chain couples TRBV18 to TRBJ1-1, with TRBD1 as a possible D gene (5 bases). The CDR3 has 13 residues. Germline assignment: CDR1 KGHSH and CDR2 LQKENI. Trimming removed 0 bases at V and 8 bases at J, with 10 bases between. The CDR3 loop is CASSPPGRVEAFF. In nucleotides, the CDR3 is TGTGCCAGCTCACCACCGGGCAGGGTGGAAGCTTTCTTT.